Shown below are 28 T cell receptor beta chains from a single sample sequenced in a study of blood T cell repertoires in COVID-19. Produced via immunoSEQ multiplex PCR; TCRdb's table is partial and in-frame only. The sample yields approximately 200,000 clones, approximately 88% seen once. Input material: PBMCs or T cells enriched from blood (not recorded which). Receptor source: a woman in her 30s who had been exposed to COVID-19.

The chain carries TRBV3-1 (or the pseudogene TRBV3-2) and TRBJ1-3; 9 bases are a match to TRBD1. Germline V lookup: CDR1 LGHDT, CDR2 YNNKEL (reference sequence). CDR3 length: 15 amino acids. V was clipped by 4 bases and J by 0 bases; unmatched bases: 1. The CDR3 DNA sequence: TGTGCCAGCAGCCGGGGACAGGGCTCTGGAAACACCATATATTTT. Translating gives CASSRGQGSGNTIYF.

CDR3 DNA sequence: TGTGCCAGCACCCCTGGGGGAGGGCCTGGAAACACCATATATTTT. Translation: CASTPGGGPGNTIYF. The chain links TRBV7-6 to TRBJ1-3; TRBD1 might be the D (5 bases). The CDR3 runs to 15 residues. From germline, CDR1 is SGHVS and CDR2 FNYEAQ. Trimming stripped 7 bases from V and 2 bases from J, with 15 bases between.

The chain is built from TRBV5-5 and TRBJ1-5, with D possibly TRBD1 on 6 matching bases. This CDR3 has 16 amino acids. Germline CDR1 is SGHKS and CDR2 is YYEKEE (reference sequence). The V end lost 0 bases, the J end lost 2 bases, and 12 bases lay between the germline ends. The DNA of the CDR3 is TGTGCCAGCAGCTTGGACCAGGGGAGCCGCAATCAGCCCCAGCATTTT. Encoded protein: CASSLDQGSRNQPQHF.

The V and J genes are TRBV27 and TRBJ2-7; 8 nucleotides match TRBD2. V trimming: 3 bases; J trimming: 0 bases; junction bases outside the gene matches: 4. CDR1 MNHEY and CDR2 SMNVEV come from the germline V gene (reference sequence). This CDR3 is 15 amino acids long. CDR3 protein: CASSLNSGVSYEQYF. CDR3 DNA sequence: TGTGCCAGCAGTTTGAATAGCGGGGTCTCCTACGAGCAGTACTTC.

The genes are TRBV7-3 and TRBJ2-3, with 9 bases lining up with TRBD2. The germline CDR1 and CDR2 sequences are SGHTA and FQGTGA. V lost 4 bases to trimming and J lost 5 bases; unmatched junction nucleotides: 10. The CDR3 is 16 amino acids. This CDR3 is CASSSQSGRRIDTQYF. CDR3 sequence (DNA): TGTGCCAGCAGCTCCCAGAGCGGGAGGAGAATAGATACGCAGTATTTT.

Remarks on this clone: At one end, the junction sequence differs from germline, possibly due to a read error. The V call is TRBV10-2, the J call TRBJ1-5; perhaps TRBD1 as D (6 bases). The CDR3 contains 14 residues. Germline V gives CDR1 WSHSY, CDR2 SAAADI. As DNA, the CDR3 is TGCGCCAGCAGTGAGCAGGGGAGCACTCAGCCCCAGCATTTT. Translating gives CASSEQGSTQPQHF.

CDR3 DNA: TGTGCCAGCAGCCGCGGTTCGGAAGCTTTCTTT. Residues: CASSRGSEAFF. The gene calls are TRBV3-1 (or the pseudogene TRBV3-2) and TRBJ1-1; D is unclear. Per the germline V gene, CDR1 is LGHDT and CDR2 is YNNKEL (reference sequence). The CDR3 length is 11 residues. V was cut by 4 bases and J by 8 bases, with 8 bases left in between.

This chain links TRBV29-1 with TRBJ2-7; the match to TRBD2 covers 10 bases. CDR1 and CDR2 from the germline V gene are SQVTM and ANQGSEA. The CDR3 spans 18 residues. The ends lost 1 base at V and 3 bases at J; junction bases unmatched: 15. The CDR3 loop reads CSVEGLGASGSMFYEQYF. For the CDR3, the DNA is TGCAGCGTTGAAGGATTGGGTGCTAGCGGGAGCATGTTCTACGAGCAGTACTTC.

V is TRBV5-1 and J is TRBJ1-1; 7 bases align to TRBD1. Germline trimming cut 0 bases from V and 7 bases from J; bases unmatched to any gene: 6. The CDR3 covers 14 residues. Per germline, CDR1 SGHRS and CDR2 YFSETQ. DNA of the CDR3: TGCGCCAGCAGCTTGGAAGGGACAGCCCTTGAAGCTTTCTTT. Its protein is CASSLEGTALEAFF.

V and J are TRBV7-8 and TRBJ2-7, with 7 nucleotides matching TRBD2. The CDR3 is 15 amino acids. Germline assignment: CDR1 SGHVS and CDR2 FQNEAQ. The V gene end was trimmed by 7 bases and the J gene end by 0 bases; junction bases not matched to a gene: 9. The DNA for the CDR3 is TGTGCCAGCACCCTGTCCCGGGACTACTCCTACGAGCAGTACTTC. It specifies CASTLSRDYSYEQYF. The full variable domain, its missing parts supplied by reference TRBV7-8 and TRBJ2-7, is GAGVSQSPRYKVAKRGQDVALRCDPISGHVSLFWYQQALGQGPEFLTYFQNEAQLDKSGLPSDRFFAERPEGSVSTLKIQRTQQEDSAVYLCASTLSRDYSYEQYFGPGTRLTVT.

V and J are TRBV19 and TRBJ1-5; D call uncertain. Germline values: CDR1 LNHDA, CDR2 SQIVND (reference sequence). The CDR3 is made up of 15 amino acids. V lost 6 bases and J 0 bases, leaving 12 bases between the germline ends. This chain's CDR3 is CASRGTIYSNQPQHF. The CDR3 nucleotides are TGTGCCAGTAGAGGCACTATTTATAGCAATCAGCCCCAGCATTTT.

The rearrangement uses TRBV5-1 and TRBJ2-1; no firm D call. CDR3 length: 11 amino acids. V lost 2 bases and J lost 6, with 3 bases in between. CDR1 and CDR2 (germline): SGHRS, YFSETQ. CDR3 in amino acids: CASSFSNEQFF. The CDR3 DNA follows: TGCGCCAGCAGCTTTAGCAATGAGCAGTTCTTC.

The V call is TRBV6-1, the J call TRBJ2-7, with 11 bases aligning to TRBD2. The CDR3 runs 21 residues. J gave up 4 bases and V 2 bases, and 22 bases lay outside the gene matches. Germline V gene sequence: CDR1 MNHNS, CDR2 SASEGT. The CDR3 sequence is CASSERTRLAGPLGGQYEQYF. In nucleotides, the CDR3 is TGTGCCAGCAGTGAACGGACTAGACTAGCGGGACCGCTTGGGGGACAATACGAGCAGTACTTC.

The CDR3 region is CASSQTGGGGHQPQHF. The CDR3 coding sequence is TGTGCCAGTAGTCAGACAGGGGGCGGGGGACATCAGCCCCAGCATTTT. J is TRBJ1-5 and V is TRBV19; 10 nucleotides agree with TRBD1. Unmatched junction bases numbered 9, after V lost 5 bases and J lost 5 bases. The CDR3 runs 16 residues. Germline V CDR1 and CDR2: LNHDA, SQIVND (reference sequence).

This clone was seen only once. The chain employs TRBV7-3 and TRBJ2-3; 14 bases line up with TRBD2. V shed 5 bases and J 3 bases; nucleotides not matched to a gene: 4. CDR3 length: 16 residues. Germline assignment: CDR1 SGHTA and CDR2 FQGTGA. Here the CDR3 DNA reads TGTGCCAGCAGCCCGGGACTAGCGGGAGAAACAGATACGCAGTATTTT. It translates to CASSPGLAGETDTQYF.

The CDR3 nucleotides are TGTGCCAGCAGTTTATTAACCGGGACAGGGGGAAAGAATGAGCAGTTCTTC. This translates into CASSLLTGTGGKNEQFF. The chain couples TRBV27 to TRBJ2-1, with 11 nucleotides matching TRBD1. The V segment lost 1 base and the J segment 7 bases; nucleotides outside the gene matches: 9. CDR1 and CDR2 from the germline V gene are MNHEY and SMNVEV (reference sequence). This CDR3 comprises 17 residues.

This clone was seen a single time. The chain uses TRBV2 and TRBJ1-6; no definite D call. The CDR3 totals 13 residues. The ends were cut back, 7 bases at V and 5 bases at J, with 9 bases in the middle. Germline CDR1 is SNHLY and CDR2 is FYNNEI. CDR3 amino acids: CASTPHHNSPLHF. The CDR3 DNA follows: TGTGCCAGCACCCCACACCATAATTCACCCCTCCACTTT.

The V and J genes are TRBV10-2 and TRBJ2-3; the match to TRBD2 covers 10 bases. CDR1 is WSHSY, CDR2 SAAADI, per germline. With 0 bases clipped from V and 3 bases from J, the junction kept 18 bases outside the gene matches. The CDR3 contains 21 residues. The chain's CDR3 is CASSESAASGRSPTGTDTQYF. The CDR3 nucleotides are TGCGCCAGCAGTGAGTCGGCGGCTAGCGGGAGATCGCCTACGGGTACAGATACGCAGTATTTT.

This rearrangement joins TRBV7-9 to TRBJ2-7, with 15 bases matching TRBD2. The CDR3 loop spans 17 amino acids. Germline assignment: CDR1 SEHNR and CDR2 FQNEAQ (reference sequence). V dropped 4 bases and J dropped 9; count of bases not matched to a gene: 13. The CDR3 coding sequence is TGTGCCAGCAGCTCGAGTCAAGGACTAGCGGGAGGGCGGGGGCAGTACTTC. Translation: CASSSSQGLAGGRGQYF. Full variable domain (missing parts from reference TRBV7-9 and TRBJ2-7): DTGVSQNPRHKITKRGQNVTFRCDPISEHNRLYWYRQTLGQGPEFLTYFQNEAQLEKSRLLSDRFSAERPKGSFSTLEIQRTEQGDSAMYLCASSSSQGLAGGRGQYFGPGTRLTVT.

In regard to this clone: Distinct nucleotide sequences in the sample also encode this CDR3. The chain has TRBV30 and TRBJ2-5; TRBD2 matches at 12 bases. Germline loops: CDR1 GTSNPN, CDR2 SVGIG (reference sequence). The V gene end was trimmed by 2 bases and the J gene end by 5 bases; junction bases not matched to a gene: 3. The CDR3 sequence is 14 residues long. In DNA, the CDR3 is TGTGCCTGGAGTCCCCTAGCGGGAGGGGAGACCCAGTACTTC. This translates into CAWSPLAGGETQYF.

This rearrangement joins TRBV6-5 to TRBJ2-3; 7 bases align to TRBD2. The junction had 4 bases not matched to a gene; V was cut back by 8 bases and J by 2 bases. CDR1 is MNHEY, CDR2 SVGAGI, per germline. The CDR3 covers 13 residues. The CDR3, as DNA: TGTGCCAGCCCTAGCGGCCACACAGATACGCAGTATTTT. It specifies CASPSGHTDTQYF.

The chain couples TRBV6-4 to TRBJ1-1; D is perhaps TRBD1 (5 bases). The germline V gene encodes CDR1 MRHNA and CDR2 SNTAGT. This CDR3 is built from 13 residues. V was clipped by 6 bases and J by 6 bases, with 14 bases between them. In nucleotides, the CDR3 is TGTGCCAGCAGAAGTAGGCAGGGCGCTGAAGCTTTCTTT. It specifies CASRSRQGAEAFF.

J is TRBJ2-2 and V is TRBV10-1, with 7 bases identical to TRBD1. CDR1 is WNHNN, CDR2 SYGVQD, per germline (reference sequence). V lost 5 bases to trimming and J lost 4 bases; unmatched junction nucleotides: 1. The CDR3 contains 13 residues. CDR3 sequence (DNA): TGCGCCAGCAGTAGACAGGGCACCGGGGAGCTGTTTTTT. The encoded protein is CASSRQGTGELFF.

The V gene is TRBV5-1, the J gene TRBJ1-2; a weak D match, TRBD1 (6 bases). This CDR3 comprises 14 residues. Germline V gene sequence: CDR1 SGHRS, CDR2 YFSETQ. V was shortened by 0 bases and J by 4 bases, with 10 bases between the two germline ends. CDR3 bases: TGCGCCAGCAGCTTGGCCACAGGGATCTATGGCTACACCTTC. This gives the protein CASSLATGIYGYTF.

The chain uses TRBV19 and TRBJ1-2; TRBD1 might be the D (6 bases). CDR3 length: 13 amino acids. Trimming removed 4 bases at V and 3 bases at J, with 9 bases between. The germline V gene has CDR1 LNHDA and CDR2 SQIVND (reference sequence). The CDR3 region has the DNA TGTGCCAGTAGTACAAACAGGGACTATGGCTACACCTTC. This sequence encodes CASSTNRDYGYTF.

The chain is built from TRBV9 and TRBJ2-1, with 10 bases matching TRBD1. The CDR3 covers 17 residues. Per the germline V gene, CDR1 is SGDLS and CDR2 is YYNGEE. Trimming took 0 bases from V and 8 from J; bases not matched to a gene: 11. DNA of the CDR3: TGTGCCAGCAGCGTAGCTAAGGGACAGGGGTTAATTGATGAGCAGTTCTTC. This codes for CASSVAKGQGLIDEQFF.

The V and J genes are TRBV19 and TRBJ2-5, with D tentatively TRBD2 (6 bases). CDR3 length equals 14 residues. Germline values: CDR1 LNHDA, CDR2 SQIVND (reference sequence). Trimming shortened V by 1 base and J by 4 bases, and 10 bases separated the two germline ends. CDR3 sequence reads: CASSIAGVSETQYF. Written as DNA, the CDR3 is TGTGCCAGTAGTATAGCGGGAGTCTCAGAGACCCAGTACTTC.

This clone has a single count. This chain uses TRBV7-2 with TRBJ2-1, with TRBD1 as a possible D gene (6 bases). This CDR3 has 12 amino acids. Germline values: CDR1 SGHTA, CDR2 FQGNSA. Trimming took 0 bases from V and 10 from J, leaving 7 bases between them. CDR3 bases: TGTGCCAGCAGCTTAGCACAGGGAGAGCAGTTCTTC. This codes for CASSLAQGEQFF.